The clone carrying this T cell receptor (beta chain) has just a few counts. What it recognizes is unknown. The V gene's germline CDR1 is MNHEY and CDR2 SMNVEV (reference sequence). The CDR3 is 17 residues long. V lost 5 bases to trimming and J lost 0 bases; unmatched junction nucleotides: 12. The data were obtained in a study of T-cell memory formation after mild COVID-19. Study as a whole: The study found TCR clusters largely donor specific.

Findings and caveats of the study: Clones that contracted clustered mainly in CM and EM if CD4+ and in EMRA if CD8+. A subset of responding clones appeared in pre-infection memory, suggesting cross-reactive memory joined. Second-wave clones peaking on day 37 lacked confirmed SARS-CoV-2 specificity.

TCRdb fed the 5' RACE reads into MiXCR, producing one record per CDR3 protein. Counted here are more than 150,000 distinct CDR3 sequences, over 20% occurring once; the ten biggest clones make up more than 20%. The V and J genes are TRBV27 and TRBJ1-1; 7 positions agree with TRBD1. The sequencing sample was made of PBMCs or a T cell subset sorted from them (not recorded which). The origin of this receptor is an adult woman who had mild COVID-19 (a few samples of this study predate the infection). Cell type and time point are not known. The CDR3 coding sequence is TGTGCCAGCAGTCCCTCCAGACAGGGACCTTTGAACACTGAAGCTTTCTTT. Amino acid sequence: CASSPSRQGPLNTEAFF.